These 28 T cell receptor beta chains originate from one sample sequenced in a study of blood T cell repertoires in COVID-19. Only in-frame clones appear in the TCRdb table, and some are missing; sequencing was by immunoSEQ multiplex PCR. The sample gives fewer than 250,000 clones, 84% of which show up once; about 2% is in the top ten. Sequenced input: PBMCs or T cells enriched from blood (not recorded which). These receptors were obtained from a man aged 60 to 69 who had recovered from COVID-19.

The rearrangement links TRBV19 to TRBJ2-3, with 11 bases matching TRBD2. The CDR3 is 17 amino acids. Losses at the gene ends were 5 bases for V and 6 bases for J; bases not matched to a gene: 13. Per germline, CDR1 LNHDA and CDR2 SQIVND (reference sequence). CDR3 amino acids: CASSSLAGGPVLDTQYF. CDR3 nucleotides: TGTGCCAGTAGTTCTCTAGCGGGGGGCCCCGTGTTGGATACGCAGTATTTT.

The V and J genes are TRBV7-6 and TRBJ2-1, with 8 nucleotides matching TRBD2. Per the germline V gene, CDR1 is SGHVS and CDR2 is FNYEAQ. This CDR3 contains 15 residues. Trimming cost V 1 base and J 3 bases; bases outside gene matches: 2. In DNA form, the CDR3 reads TGTGCCAGCAGCTTAGGCGGGGGGCACTACAATGAGCAGTTCTTC. It translates to CASSLGGGHYNEQFF. The full variable domain, its missing parts supplied by reference TRBV7-6 and TRBJ2-1, is GAGVSQSPRYKVTKRGQDVALRCDPISGHVSLYWYRQALGQGPEFLTYFNYEAQQDKSGLPNDRFSAERPEGSISTLTIQRTEQRDSAMYRCASSLGGGHYNEQFFGPGTRLTVL.

The V and J genes are TRBV18 and TRBJ2-2, with 10 bases fitting TRBD1. Germline V gene lookup returns CDR1 KGHSH and CDR2 LQKENI. CDR3 size: 16 residues. J lost 1 base, V lost 3 bases, and 2 bases had no gene match. CDR3 protein: CASSPGQGLNTGELFF. CDR3 coding DNA: TGTGCCAGCTCACCGGGACAGGGGTTGAACACCGGGGAGCTGTTTTTT. The complete variable domain, with remaining parts taken from reference TRBV18 and TRBJ2-2, reads NAGVMQNPRHLVRRRGQEARLRCSPMKGHSHVYWYRQLPEEGLKFMVYLQKENIIDESGMPKERFSAEFPKEGPSILRIQQVVRGDSAAYFCASSPGQGLNTGELFFGEGSRLTVL.

The chain is built from TRBV28 and TRBJ1-2; 7 nucleotides line up with TRBD1. Germline trimming cut 5 bases from V and 8 bases from J; bases unmatched to any gene: 8. CDR3 length: 13 amino acids. CDR1 and CDR2 from the germline V gene are MDHEN and SYDVKM. The CDR3 region is CASSIQTGNGYTF. CDR3 DNA sequence: TGTGCCAGCAGTATACAGACAGGGAACGGCTACACCTTC.

V gene TRBV3-1 (or the pseudogene TRBV3-2) combines with J gene TRBJ2-3; D possibly corresponds to TRBD1 (6 bases). V shed 4 bases and J shed 2 bases, with 13 bases lying between them. The CDR3 is 15 amino acids. Germline loops: CDR1 LGHDT, CDR2 YNNKEL (reference sequence). CDR3: CASSPAGGNTDTQYF. As DNA, the CDR3 is TGTGCCAGCAGCCCCGCTGGGGGCAACACAGATACGCAGTATTTT.

The CDR3 DNA is TGTGCCATCAGTGACCCTGACAGGGCGGGCAATCAGCCCCAGCATTTT. The encoded protein is CAISDPDRAGNQPQHF. The gene calls are TRBV10-3 and TRBJ1-5; 7 bases line up with TRBD1. The trim removed 3 bases at V and 2 bases at J, leaving 7 bases unmatched. Germline V gene sequence: CDR1 ENHRY, CDR2 SYGVKD. The CDR3 is 16 amino acids.

The gene calls are TRBV4-2 and TRBJ1-2, with D perhaps TRBD1 (6 bases). This CDR3 spans 15 amino acids. The V gene lost 5 bases and the J gene lost 4 bases, with 17 bases spanning the gap. Germline loops: CDR1 LGHNA, CDR2 YNFKEQ. Here the CDR3 reads CASSRTEGSFYGYTF. The CDR3, as DNA: TGTGCCAGCAGCAGGACAGAGGGGAGTTTCTATGGCTACACCTTC.

V gene TRBV2 combines with J gene TRBJ2-1; 7 nucleotides align to TRBD2. V dropped 3 bases and J dropped 16; count of bases not matched to a gene: 9. The CDR3 length is 12 residues. Germline V gives CDR1 SNHLY, CDR2 FYNNEI. As DNA, the CDR3 is TGTGCCAGCAGTGAGACGGAGCGGGGACTATTCTTC. Translation: CASSETERGLFF. The variable domain in full, with the rest retrieved from reference TRBV2 and TRBJ2-1, is EPEVTQTPSHQVTQMGQEVILRCVPISNHLYFYWYRQILGQKVEFLVSFYNNEISEKSEIFDDQFSVERPDGSNFTLKIRSTKLEDSAMYFCASSETERGLFFGPGTRLTVL.

The chain couples TRBV30 to TRBJ2-1; 8 bases are a match to TRBD2. V shed 1 base and J 0 bases; nucleotides not matched to a gene: 11. The CDR3 is 18 amino acids. CDR1 GTSNPN and CDR2 SVGIG come from the germline V gene (reference sequence). In nucleotides, the CDR3 is TGTGCCTGGAGTGGGCCCGGGAGGGGGACAAGCTCCTACAATGAGCAGTTCTTC. Protein: CAWSGPGRGTSSYNEQFF. The whole variable domain, filled in from reference TRBV30 and TRBJ2-1, reads SQTIHQWPATLVQPVGSPLSLECTVEGTSNPNLYWYRQAAGRGLQLLFYSVGIGQISSEVPQNLSASRPQDRQFILSSKKLLLSDSGFYLCAWSGPGRGTSSYNEQFFGPGTRLTVL.

CDR3 DNA: TGTGCCAGCAGTGAAACATGGGGGGATTCACCCCTCCACTTT. As protein: CASSETWGDSPLHF. The rearrangement links TRBV6-1 to TRBJ1-6; D may be TRBD1 (5 bases). V lost 2 bases to trimming and J lost 8 bases, with 10 bases between them. The CDR3 has 14 amino acids. The germline V gene encodes CDR1 MNHNS and CDR2 SASEGT.

This chain connects TRBV30 to TRBJ2-2; TRBD2 is a possible D gene (5 bases). The CDR3 is made up of 13 amino acids. Germline CDR1 GTSNPN, CDR2 SVGIG (reference sequence). Trimming removed 0 bases from V and 10 bases from J, with 12 bases in between. As DNA, the CDR3 is TGTGCCTGGAGTGTAGCGGATCGGCAGGAGCTGTTTTTT. Amino acid sequence: CAWSVADRQELFF.

The chain couples TRBV30 to TRBJ2-7, with a possible D match to TRBD1 (5 bases). The V and J ends lost 0 bases and 2 bases respectively, with 11 bases between them. This CDR3 has 14 residues. Germline assignment: CDR1 GTSNPN and CDR2 SVGIG (reference sequence). The CDR3 bases are TGTGCCTGGAGTGTGGGCAGGGTCGCCTACGAGCAGTACTTC. This encodes CAWSVGRVAYEQYF.

This rearrangement joins TRBV6-5 to TRBJ1-5; no clear D gene. CDR1 is MNHEY and CDR2 is SVGAGI in the germline V gene. This CDR3 contains 14 residues. V lost 2 bases and J 6 bases, leaving 11 bases between the germline ends. As DNA, the CDR3 is TGTGCCAGCAGTTACGGTGTGGGGAGTCAGCCCCAGCATTTT. Its protein is CASSYGVGSQPQHF.

The chain uses TRBV7-2 and TRBJ1-1; 7 bases are a match to TRBD1. V lost 5 bases and J lost 5; bases outside the gene matches: 8. The CDR3 has 14 residues. The germline CDR1 and CDR2 sequences are SGHTA and FQGNSA. CDR3 sequence reads: CASSHQTGNTEAFF. CDR3 sequence (DNA): TGTGCCAGCAGCCACCAGACAGGGAATACTGAAGCTTTCTTT.

This clone showed up just once. This chain uses TRBV6-1 with TRBJ2-1; 7 positions match TRBD2. The CDR3 has 17 amino acids. Germline lookup yields CDR1 MNHNS and CDR2 SASEGT. Losses at the gene ends were 0 bases for V and 4 bases for J; bases not matched to a gene: 9. The DNA for the CDR3 is TGTGCCAGCAGTGAAGCCCCCCTAGCGGCAACTTACAATGAGCAGTTCTTC. Its protein product is CASSEAPLAATYNEQFF.

This clone showed up just once. The rearrangement links TRBV7-2 to TRBJ1-5, with 9 bases that match TRBD1. The CDR3 runs to 15 residues. Trimming took 2 bases from V and 6 from J; bases not matched to a gene: 5. Germline values: CDR1 SGHTA, CDR2 FQGNSA. The CDR3 DNA follows: TGTGCCAGCAGCTTACGGACAGGGGCACGTCAGCCCCAGCATTTT. Residues: CASSLRTGARQPQHF.

The genes are TRBV11-2 and TRBJ2-3, with 10 bases aligning to TRBD1. V was clipped by 4 bases and J by 2 bases; unmatched bases: 9. The V gene's germline CDR1 is SGHAT and CDR2 FQNNGV. The CDR3 runs to 17 residues. Here the CDR3 reads CASSSRDRGTLTDTQYF. CDR3 DNA sequence: TGTGCCAGCAGCTCCCGGGACAGGGGAACCCTCACAGATACGCAGTATTTT.

The rearrangement uses TRBV12-5 and TRBJ2-1; 8 bases are shared with TRBD1. Germline lookup yields CDR1 LGHNT and CDR2 FRNRAP. The length of the CDR3 is 14 residues. V lost 7 bases and J lost 2; bases outside the gene matches: 4. In DNA form, the CDR3 reads TGTGCTAGTGTTCCGGGACAGGCCTACAATGAGCAGTTCTTC. Protein sequence: CASVPGQAYNEQFF.

Only a few counts were recorded for this clone. The chain is built from TRBV15 and TRBJ2-7; D remains unclear. Germline V gene lookup returns CDR1 LNHNV and CDR2 YYDKDF (reference sequence). This CDR3 is built from 14 residues. V lost 1 base, J lost 0 bases, and 7 bases lay in between. CDR3 in DNA: TGTGCCACCAGCAGAGCACAGAACTCCTACGAGCAGTACTTC. This sequence encodes CATSRAQNSYEQYF.

This sequence joins TRBV12-3 or TRBV12-4 and TRBJ2-1; maybe TRBD1 (6 bases). V gave up 3 bases and J gave up 4 bases, with 7 bases separating them. The CDR3 covers 13 residues. CDR3 sequence reads: CASSFGQYNEQFF. The CDR3 DNA reads TGTGCCAGCAGTTTCGGACAGTACAATGAGCAGTTCTTC.

The count of this clone is one. The chain employs TRBV20-1 and TRBJ1-2; the D gene is possibly TRBD1 (5 bases). The CDR3 runs 11 residues. The germline gives CDR1 DFQATT, CDR2 SNEGSKA (reference sequence). CDR3 in DNA: TGCAGGACTGGGGGGGAGAGAGGCTACACCTTC. It translates to CRTGGERGYTF.

This clone was observed once. The chain links TRBV2 to TRBJ1-5, with 10 bases that match TRBD1. The CDR3 is made up of 16 amino acids. The ends lost 6 bases at V and 6 bases at J; junction bases unmatched: 11. The V gene's germline CDR1 is SNHLY and CDR2 FYNNEI. The DNA of the CDR3 is TGTGCCAGCAGCCGCCAAGGGACAGGGGTCGGTCAGCCCCAGCATTTT. Its protein product is CASSRQGTGVGQPQHF.

The rearrangement uses TRBV7-6 and TRBJ2-2; 8 nucleotides align to TRBD1. The CDR3 is 16 amino acids. The V segment lost 5 bases and the J segment 1 base; nucleotides outside the gene matches: 6. Germline V CDR1 and CDR2: SGHVS, FNYEAQ. CDR3 DNA: TGTGCCAGCAGCCAACGAGGACAGGGGAACACCGGGGAGCTGTTTTTT. Residues: CASSQRGQGNTGELFF.

This CDR3 reads CASSQQTGEQFF. CDR3 DNA: TGTGCCAGCAGCCAACAGACAGGGGAGCAGTTCTTC. This sequence joins TRBV4-2 and TRBJ2-1; TRBD1 matches 7 bases. The CDR3 is 12 residues long. Germline assignment: CDR1 LGHNA and CDR2 YNFKEQ. The J segment lost 10 bases and the V segment lost 2 bases, leaving 2 bases of the junction unmatched.

This chain connects TRBV4-3 to TRBJ1-2, with D possibly being TRBD1 (6 bases). Germline-derived CDR1 and CDR2 are LGHNA and YSLEER. This CDR3 has 15 amino acids. Trimming took 2 bases from V and 1 from J, leaving 11 bases between them. CDR3 nucleotide sequence: TGCGCCAGCAGCCAACGGACAGCAGATAACTATGGCTACACCTTC. Its translation is CASSQRTADNYGYTF.

The V call is TRBV6-5, the J call TRBJ1-5; the match to TRBD1 covers 11 bases. From germline, CDR1 is MNHEY and CDR2 SVGAGI. The CDR3 spans 15 residues. The junction had 8 bases not matched to a gene; V was cut back by 7 bases and J by 6 bases. In DNA, the CDR3 is TGTGCCAGCAACCCGGGACAGGGGGTCGGTCAGCCCCAGCATTTT. It encodes CASNPGQGVGQPQHF.

This chain joins TRBV15 and TRBJ1-2; D is unresolved. Between the trimmed V and J ends, which lost 0 bases and 4 bases, there was a span of 12 bases. Germline CDR1 LNHNV, CDR2 YYDKDF (reference sequence). This CDR3 has 15 residues. CDR3 in amino acids: CATSRDGEGTYGYTF. CDR3 coding DNA: TGTGCCACCAGCAGAGATGGGGAGGGTACCTATGGCTACACCTTC.

This chain uses TRBV7-9 with TRBJ1-2, with D possibly being TRBD1 (6 bases). Per germline, CDR1 SEHNR and CDR2 FQNEAQ (reference sequence). The CDR3 runs to 13 residues. V gave up 1 base and J gave up 5 bases, with 8 bases separating them. The CDR3 reads CASSLGTVYGYTF. For the CDR3, the DNA is TGTGCCAGCAGCTTAGGGACAGTGTATGGCTACACCTTC.